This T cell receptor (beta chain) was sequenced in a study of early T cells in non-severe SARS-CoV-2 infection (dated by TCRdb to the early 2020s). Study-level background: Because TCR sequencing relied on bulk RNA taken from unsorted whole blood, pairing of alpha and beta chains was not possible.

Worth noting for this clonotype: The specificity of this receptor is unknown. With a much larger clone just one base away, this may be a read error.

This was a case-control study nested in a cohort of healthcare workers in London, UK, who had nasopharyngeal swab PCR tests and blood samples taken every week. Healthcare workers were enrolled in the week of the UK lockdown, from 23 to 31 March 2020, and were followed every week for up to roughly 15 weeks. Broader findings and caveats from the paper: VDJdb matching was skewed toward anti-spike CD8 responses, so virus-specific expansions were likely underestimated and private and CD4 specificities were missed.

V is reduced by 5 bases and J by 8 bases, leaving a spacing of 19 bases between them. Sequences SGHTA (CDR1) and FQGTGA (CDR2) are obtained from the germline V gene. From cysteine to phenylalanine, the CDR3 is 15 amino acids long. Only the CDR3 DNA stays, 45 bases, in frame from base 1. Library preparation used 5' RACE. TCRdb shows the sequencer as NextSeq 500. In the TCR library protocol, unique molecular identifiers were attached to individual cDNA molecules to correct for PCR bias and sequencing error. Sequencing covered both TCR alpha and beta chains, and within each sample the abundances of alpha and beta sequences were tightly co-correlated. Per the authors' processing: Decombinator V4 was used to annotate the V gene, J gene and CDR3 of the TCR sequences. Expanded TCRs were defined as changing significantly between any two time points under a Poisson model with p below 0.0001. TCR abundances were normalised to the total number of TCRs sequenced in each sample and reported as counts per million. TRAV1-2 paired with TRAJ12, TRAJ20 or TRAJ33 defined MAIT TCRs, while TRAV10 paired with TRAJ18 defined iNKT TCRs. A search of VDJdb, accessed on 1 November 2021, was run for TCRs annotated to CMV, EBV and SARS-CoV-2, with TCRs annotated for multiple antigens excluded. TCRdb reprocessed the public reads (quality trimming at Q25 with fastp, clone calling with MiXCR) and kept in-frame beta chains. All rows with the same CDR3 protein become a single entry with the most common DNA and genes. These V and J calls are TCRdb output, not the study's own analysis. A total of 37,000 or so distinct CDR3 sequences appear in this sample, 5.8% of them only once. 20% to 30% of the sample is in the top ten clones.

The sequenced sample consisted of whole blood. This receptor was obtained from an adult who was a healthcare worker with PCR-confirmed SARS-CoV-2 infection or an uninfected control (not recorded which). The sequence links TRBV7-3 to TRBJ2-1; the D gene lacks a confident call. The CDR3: CASSGTYAPFDEQFF. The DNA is TGTGCCAGCAGCGGAACCTACGCCCCTTTCGATGAGCAGTTCTTC.